The clone carrying this T cell receptor (beta chain) was seen many times. What it recognizes is unknown. Time point: newly diagnosed GD, antithyroid drugs for less than 3 months. The TCR library was made from RNA that had been extracted from PBMCs in TRIzol. Germline CDR1 and CDR2: ENHRY and SYGVKD. This CDR3 is built from 14 residues. V was trimmed by 4 bases and J by 2 bases, leaving 11 bases between them. The source of the sample is a study of regulatory T cells in long-lasting Graves disease. Study conclusions and caveats: No thyroid tissue was studied; the work used peripheral blood only. Persistent disease samples used TRBV28, TRBJ1-2 and TRBJ2-5 preferentially.

Through Arm-PCR of CDR3 regions and iRepertoire HTBI primers, TCR beta libraries were built. TCRdb reanalysed the multiplex PCR reads using MiXCR and keeps one entry per CDR3 protein. The table lists 300,000 to 400,000 distinct CDR3 sequences, roughly a sixth of them singletons. These sequences were also reported in another study, on T cells in Graves' hyperthyroidism and ophthalmopathy. This second study notes: Patients showing uncontrolled infection, other autoimmune disease, pregnancy or lactation were ineligible. First-round RT-PCR targeting the TCR CDR3 was performed with the HTBI primer set.

The source is a man between 40 and 49 years old with Graves disease. This chain connects TRBV10-3 to TRBJ1-1; no clear D. The sequencing here drew on peripheral blood mononuclear cells (PBMCs), taken at new diagnosis, from a patient treated with antithyroid drugs. For the CDR3, the DNA is TGTGCCATCAGTGTCGACCTCTTCAACACTGAAGCTTTCTTT. Translating it yields CAISVDLFNTEAFF.